This is a list of T cell receptor beta chains from one sample in a study of T cells after yellow fever vaccination. Via MiXCR, TCRdb re-called the 5' RACE reads, giving one row per CDR3 protein. The sample has tens of thousands of distinct CDR3 sequences; around 3.4% are singletons. The specimen was PBMCs, either bulk or a sorted T-cell subset (CD4+, CD8+, memory, or dextramer-sorted; not recorded which), collected roughly seven weeks after the first yellow fever vaccination. The receptor source for this set is a man between 18 and 35 years old who received the YFV17D yellow fever vaccine. Both conserved end residues are part of each CDR3. Fields, in order: clone size, D gene, V gene, CDR3 length, J gene, CDR3 protein, CDR3 DNA. D genes are given only for firm matches. Not every row has a clone size; where given, it reads once, few, many or a size class.

size: many
D: TRBD1
V: TRBV5-1
length: 14
J: TRBJ1-2
CDR3: CASSWDRVTLSYTF
DNA: TGCGCCAGCAGCTGGGACAGGGTAACTCTGAGTTACACCTTC

size: many
D: NA
V: TRBV12-3/TRBV12-4
length: 13
J: TRBJ2-2
CDR3: CASGQANTGELFF
DNA: TGTGCCAGCGGGCAAGCGAACACCGGGGAGCTGTTTTTT

size: many
D: NA
V: TRBV25-1
length: 15
J: TRBJ1-4
CDR3: CASSEDADENEKLFF
DNA: TGTGCCAGCAGTGAAGATGCAGACGAGAATGAAAAACTGTTTTTT

size: many
D: NA
V: TRBV7-2
length: 12
J: TRBJ2-4
CDR3: CASSPYREVAYF
DNA: TGTGCCAGCAGCCCGTACAGGGAAGTCGCGTACTTC

size: many
D: NA
V: TRBV3-1
length: 14
J: TRBJ2-2
CDR3: CASSQERGAGELFF
DNA: TGTGCCAGCAGCCAAGAACGAGGGGCCGGGGAGCTGTTTTTT

size: many
D: TRBD2
V: TRBV7-3
length: 15
J: TRBJ2-7
CDR3: CASSLGGGGAYEQYF
DNA: TGTGCCAGCAGCTTAGGGGGCGGGGGGGCCTACGAGCAGTACTTC

size: many
D: NA
V: TRBV15
length: 16
J: TRBJ1-6
CDR3: CATSRDPPGAPSPLHF
DNA: TGTGCCACCAGCAGAGATCCCCCGGGGGCCCCTTCACCCCTCCACTTT

size: medium-sized
D: NA
V: TRBV10-3
length: 12
J: TRBJ1-6
CDR3: CAISAANSPLHF
DNA: TGTGCCATCAGCGCCGCTAATTCACCCCTCCACTTT

size: many
D: NA
V: TRBV2
length: 13
J: TRBJ1-5
CDR3: CASSVSTHQPQHF
DNA: TGTGCCAGCAGTGTGTCCACCCATCAGCCCCAGCATTTT

size: medium-sized
D: TRBD1
V: TRBV10-3
length: 14
J: TRBJ2-5
CDR3: CAIRGSGTGETQYF
DNA: TGTGCCATCAGGGGCTCCGGGACAGGGGAGACCCAGTACTTC

size: many
D: NA
V: TRBV4-1
length: 17
J: TRBJ2-6
CDR3: CASSQSGTNSGANVLTF
DNA: TGCGCCAGCAGCCAATCCGGGACAAACTCTGGGGCCAACGTCCTGACTTTC

size: many
D: NA
V: TRBV7-9
length: 14
J: TRBJ1-5
CDR3: CASSSVTGNQPQHF
DNA: TGTGCCAGCAGCTCCGTGACGGGCAATCAGCCCCAGCATTTT

size: many
D: NA
V: TRBV20-1
length: 13
J: TRBJ2-4
CDR3: CSARPEGPNIQYF
DNA: TGCAGTGCTAGACCGGAGGGGCCAAACATTCAGTACTTC

size: many
D: TRBD1
V: TRBV11-2
length: 13
J: TRBJ1-1
CDR3: CASSARGDTEAFF
DNA: TGTGCCAGCAGCGCCAGGGGGGACACTGAAGCTTTCTTT

size: many
D: TRBD1
V: TRBV20-1
length: 13
J: TRBJ2-2
CDR3: CSAVQGITGELFF
DNA: TGCAGTGCCGTACAGGGGATCACCGGGGAGCTGTTTTTT

size: many
D: NA
V: TRBV28
length: 12
J: TRBJ2-1
CDR3: CASSSTGFEQFF
DNA: TGTGCCAGCAGTTCAACAGGTTTTGAGCAGTTCTTC

size: many
D: NA
V: TRBV4-2
length: 17
J: TRBJ2-1
CDR3: CASSLGPQGSIENEQFF
DNA: TGTGCCAGCAGCCTAGGCCCCCAGGGAAGTATAGAGAATGAGCAGTTCTTC

size: many
D: NA
V: TRBV6-4
length: 15
J: TRBJ1-6
CDR3: CASSLTGSYNSPLHF
DNA: TGTGCCAGCAGTTTGACCGGGAGCTATAATTCACCCCTCCACTTT

size: many
D: NA
V: TRBV20-1
length: 14
J: TRBJ1-5
CDR3: CSARGAGSNQPQHF
DNA: TGCAGTGCTAGAGGGGCGGGGAGCAATCAGCCCCAGCATTTT

size: NA
D: NA
V: TRBV11-2
length: 14
J: TRBJ1-2
CDR3: CASSNPGRGDGYTF
DNA: TGTGCCAGCAGCAATCCCGGAAGAGGTGATGGCTACACCTTC

size: many
D: NA
V: TRBV7-2
length: 13
J: TRBJ2-2
CDR3: CASSLETTGELFF
DNA: TGTGCCAGCAGCTTAGAGACCACCGGGGAGCTGTTTTTT

size: many
D: NA
V: TRBV7-8
length: 16
J: TRBJ2-3
CDR3: CASSPRTVALTDTQYF
DNA: TGTGCCAGCAGCCCCCGCACAGTCGCCCTCACAGATACGCAGTATTTT

size: many
D: NA
V: TRBV7-9
length: 13
J: TRBJ2-5
CDR3: CASSLVARETQYF
DNA: TGTGCCAGCAGCTTGGTAGCCCGAGAGACCCAGTACTTC

size: many
D: NA
V: TRBV5-1
length: 15
J: TRBJ1-6
CDR3: CASSLEAIGNSPLHF
DNA: TGCGCCAGCAGCTTGGAGGCGATAGGTAATTCACCCCTCCACTTT

size: many
D: TRBD2
V: TRBV12-3/TRBV12-4
length: 15
J: TRBJ2-5
CDR3: CASSSQAGGLETQYF
DNA: TGTGCCAGCAGTTCCCAGGCGGGGGGCTTAGAGACCCAGTACTTC

size: medium-sized
D: NA
V: TRBV12-3/TRBV12-4
length: 11
J: TRBJ2-3
CDR3: CASSLTDTQYF
DNA: TGTGCCAGCAGTTTAACAGATACGCAGTATTTT

size: few
D: NA
V: TRBV7-2
length: 14
J: TRBJ2-1
CDR3: CASSLTSSYNEQFF
DNA: TGTGCCAGCAGCTTAACTAGCAGCTACAATGAGCAGTTCTTC

size: many
D: NA
V: TRBV5-1
length: 13
J: TRBJ1-4
CDR3: CASSLAANEKLFF
DNA: TGCGCCAGCAGCTTGGCCGCTAATGAAAAACTGTTTTTT

size: many
D: TRBD2
V: TRBV6-2/TRBV6-3
length: 15
J: TRBJ2-1
CDR3: CASTNGASGGSEQFF
DNA: TGTGCCAGCACTAACGGGGCTAGCGGGGGGAGTGAGCAGTTCTTC

size: many
D: NA
V: TRBV18
length: 14
J: TRBJ2-4
CDR3: CASSPESHKNIQYF
DNA: TGTGCCAGCTCACCGGAGTCCCACAAAAACATTCAGTACTTC

size: many
D: NA
V: TRBV27
length: 15
J: TRBJ2-1
CDR3: CASSTVSSSYNEQFF
DNA: TGTGCCAGCAGTACCGTGTCGAGCTCCTACAATGAGCAGTTCTTC

size: many
D: NA
V: TRBV19
length: 13
J: TRBJ2-7
CDR3: CASSPRDADEQYF
DNA: TGTGCCAGTAGTCCCCGGGATGCTGACGAGCAGTACTTC

size: many
D: NA
V: TRBV7-9
length: 15
J: TRBJ2-3
CDR3: CASSPPAAYTDTQYF
DNA: TGTGCCAGCAGCCCCCCCGCGGCTTACACAGATACGCAGTATTTT

size: many
D: NA
V: TRBV2
length: 13
J: TRBJ2-2
CDR3: CASRPDDTGELFF
DNA: TGTGCCAGCAGGCCAGACGACACCGGGGAGCTGTTTTTT

size: many
D: NA
V: TRBV5-1
length: 16
J: TRBJ2-2
CDR3: CASGTEGLRNTGELFF
DNA: TGCGCCAGCGGGACCGAGGGCCTGAGAAATACCGGGGAGCTGTTTTTT

size: many
D: NA
V: TRBV27
length: 13
J: TRBJ1-1
CDR3: CASIGKGRTEAFF
DNA: TGTGCCAGCATCGGAAAGGGGAGGACTGAAGCTTTCTTT

size: many
D: NA
V: TRBV19
length: 16
J: TRBJ1-2
CDR3: CASSIDQNRANYGYTF
DNA: TGTGCCAGTAGTATAGATCAGAACAGAGCTAACTATGGCTACACCTTC

size: many
D: NA
V: TRBV18
length: 14
J: TRBJ2-2
CDR3: CASSPTQVTGELFF
DNA: TGTGCCAGCTCACCAACACAGGTGACCGGGGAGCTGTTTTTT

size: many
D: NA
V: TRBV5-4
length: 17
J: TRBJ2-5
CDR3: CASSLKLDSFQVGTQYF
DNA: TGTGCCAGCAGCTTGAAACTAGATTCTTTCCAGGTTGGGACCCAGTACTTC

size: many
D: TRBD1
V: TRBV15
length: 18
J: TRBJ2-5
CDR3: CATSRDKPGQGSKETQYF
DNA: TGTGCCACCAGCAGAGATAAACCGGGACAGGGATCCAAAGAGACCCAGTACTTC

size: NA
D: TRBD1
V: TRBV5-4
length: 13
J: TRBJ1-2
CDR3: CAISLGQAAGYTF
DNA: TGTGCCATCAGCCTTGGACAGGCTGCTGGCTACACCTTC